These T cell receptor beta chains were read from a single sample in a study of tumor-infiltrating lymphocytes in primary liver carcinoma. TCRdb re-called the multiplex PCR reads through MiXCR, storing one row per CDR3 protein. The sample has about 100,000 distinct CDR3 sequences, about three quarters seen once; the top ten hold 9.5% to 10%. Material: liver tumor tissue from sampling region 5. The receptors were gathered from a woman aged 55-69 years with primary liver carcinoma and hepatitis B virus infection. Each CDR3 is given without its conserved first and last residue.

j_call v_call cdr3_aa
TRBJ1-2 TRBV18 ASSPPGTGYGYT
TRBJ2-1 TRBV12-3/TRBV12-4 ASCLGAGGYNEQF
TRBJ2-3 TRBV11-2 ASSFGLGCADMQY
TRBJ1-6 TRBV5-6 AITSGRGGRHNSPLH
TRBJ1-5 TRBV12-3/TRBV12-4 ASSVGGQQPRH
TRBJ2-1 TRBV29-1 SVGESSGCNEQF
TRBJ1-5 TRBV6-5 VSSYYTLTGELTQHQH
TRBJ2-1 TRBV29-1 SVEQGHVCEQF
TRBJ2-7 TRBV5-1 ASSLVSGEGRSYEQY
TRBJ2-1 TRBV4-2 ASSPGGTSRDYNEQF
TRBJ2-7 TRBV7-8 ASSLIWGRSSYEQY
TRBJ2-1 TRBV29-1 SVIHRGALNEQF
TRBJ2-7 TRBV6-5 ASRDRGGRRDEQY
TRBJ2-3 TRBV7-9 ASSLGVASGSSSTDTQY
TRBJ2-7 TRBV10-3 AISGERSYEQY
TRBJ2-1 TRBV11-1 ASILDSYNEQF
TRBJ2-6 TRBV2 ASSEPRDRGLNVFGANVLT
TRBJ2-1 TRBV7-6 ASSRVGTSGDNEQS
TRBJ2-7 TRBV6-1 ASIPPGGSGAYEQY